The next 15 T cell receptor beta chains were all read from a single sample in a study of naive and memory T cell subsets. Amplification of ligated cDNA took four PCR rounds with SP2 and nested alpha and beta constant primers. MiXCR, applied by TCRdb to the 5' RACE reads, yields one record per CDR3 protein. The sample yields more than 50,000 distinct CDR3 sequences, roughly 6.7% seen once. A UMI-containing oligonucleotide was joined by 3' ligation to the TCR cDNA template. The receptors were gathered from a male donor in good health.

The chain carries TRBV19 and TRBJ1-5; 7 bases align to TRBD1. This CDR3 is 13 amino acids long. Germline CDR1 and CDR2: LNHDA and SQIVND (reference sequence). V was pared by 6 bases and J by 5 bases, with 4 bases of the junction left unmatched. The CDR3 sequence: CASSPGQDQPQHF. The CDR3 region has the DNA TGTGCCAGTAGCCCAGGACAGGATCAGCCCCAGCATTTT. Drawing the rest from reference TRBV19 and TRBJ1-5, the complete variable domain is DGGITQSPKYLFRKEGQNVTLSCEQNLNHDAMYWYRQDPGQGLRLIYYSQIVNDFQKGDIAEGYSVSREKKESFPLTVTSAQKNPTAFYLCASSPGQDQPQHFGDGTRLSIL.

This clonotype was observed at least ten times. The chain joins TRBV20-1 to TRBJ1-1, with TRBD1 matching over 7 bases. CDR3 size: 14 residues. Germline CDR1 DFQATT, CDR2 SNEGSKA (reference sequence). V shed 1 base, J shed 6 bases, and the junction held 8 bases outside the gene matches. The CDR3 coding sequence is TGCAGTGCTAGAGGACGACAGGGAGGGTCTGAAGCTTTCTTT. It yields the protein CSARGRQGGSEAFF.

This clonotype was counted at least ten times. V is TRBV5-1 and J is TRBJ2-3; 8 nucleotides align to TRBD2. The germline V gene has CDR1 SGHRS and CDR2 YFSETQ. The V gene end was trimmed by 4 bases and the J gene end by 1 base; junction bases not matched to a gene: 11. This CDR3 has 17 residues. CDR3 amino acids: CASSAHLLAGGTDTQYF. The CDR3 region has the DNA TGCGCCAGCAGCGCCCACCTCCTAGCGGGCGGCACAGATACGCAGTATTTT.

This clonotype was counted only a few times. CDR3 nucleotides: TGTGCCAGCAGCTTATCTCCTAACACCGGCTACACCTTC. It is translated as CASSLSPNTGYTF. The chain employs TRBV7-2 and TRBJ1-2; unclear D gene. Germline V gene data show CDR1 as SGHTA and CDR2 as FQGNSA. Trimming took 2 bases from V and 8 from J, leaving 12 bases between them. This CDR3 is built from 13 residues.

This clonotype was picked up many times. The CDR3 nucleotides are TGTGCCTGGAGTGGGGTCGTACAGGCTCGAGGCTACACCTTC. Translating it yields CAWSGVVQARGYTF. The chain carries TRBV30 and TRBJ1-2; weak D call: TRBD1 (5 bases). The V and J ends lost 1 base and 8 bases respectively, with 17 bases between them. The CDR3 is made up of 14 amino acids. Germline assignment: CDR1 GTSNPN and CDR2 SVGIG (reference sequence).

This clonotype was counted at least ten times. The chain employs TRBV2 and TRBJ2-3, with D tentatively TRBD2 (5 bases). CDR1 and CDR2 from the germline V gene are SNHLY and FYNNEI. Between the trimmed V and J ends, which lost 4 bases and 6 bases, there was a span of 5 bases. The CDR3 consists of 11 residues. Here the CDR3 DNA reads TGTGCCAGCAGTGTAGCGGATACGCAGTATTTT. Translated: CASSVADTQYF.

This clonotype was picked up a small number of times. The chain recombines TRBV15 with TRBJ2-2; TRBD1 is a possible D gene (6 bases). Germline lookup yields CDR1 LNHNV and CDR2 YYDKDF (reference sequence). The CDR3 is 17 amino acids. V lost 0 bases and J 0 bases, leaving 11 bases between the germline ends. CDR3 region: CATSRDTGTTNTGELFF. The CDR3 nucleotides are TGTGCCACCAGCAGAGACACCGGGACAACGAACACCGGGGAGCTGTTTTTT.

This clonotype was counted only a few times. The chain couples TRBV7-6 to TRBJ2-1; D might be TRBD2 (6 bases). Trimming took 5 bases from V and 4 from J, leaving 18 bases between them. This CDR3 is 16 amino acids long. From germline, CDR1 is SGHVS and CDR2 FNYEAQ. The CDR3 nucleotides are TGTGCCAGCAGCCAAAAGGACCCCGCGGGGTACAATGAGCAGTTCTTC. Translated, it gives CASSQKDPAGYNEQFF.

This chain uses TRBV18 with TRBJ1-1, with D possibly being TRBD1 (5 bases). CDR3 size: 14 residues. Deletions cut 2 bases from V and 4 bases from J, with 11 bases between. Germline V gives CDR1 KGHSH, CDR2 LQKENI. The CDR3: CASSPDTGSTEAFF. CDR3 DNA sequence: TGTGCCAGCTCACCAGATACAGGTAGCACTGAAGCTTTCTTT.

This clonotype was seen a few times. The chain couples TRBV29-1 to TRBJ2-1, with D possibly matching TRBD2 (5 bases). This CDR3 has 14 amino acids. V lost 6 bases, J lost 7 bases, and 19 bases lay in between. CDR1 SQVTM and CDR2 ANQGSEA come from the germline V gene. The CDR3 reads CSVLAPLRPNEQFF. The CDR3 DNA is TGCAGCGTCCTAGCCCCCCTACGGCCAAATGAGCAGTTCTTC.

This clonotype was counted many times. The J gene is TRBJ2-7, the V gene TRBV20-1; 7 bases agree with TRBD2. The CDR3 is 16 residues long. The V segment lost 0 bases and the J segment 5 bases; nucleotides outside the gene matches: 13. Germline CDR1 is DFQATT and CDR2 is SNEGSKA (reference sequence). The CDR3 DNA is TGCAGTGCTAGAGATCGTAGAGGCGGGAGTCGGGACGAGCAGTACTTC. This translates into CSARDRRGGSRDEQYF.

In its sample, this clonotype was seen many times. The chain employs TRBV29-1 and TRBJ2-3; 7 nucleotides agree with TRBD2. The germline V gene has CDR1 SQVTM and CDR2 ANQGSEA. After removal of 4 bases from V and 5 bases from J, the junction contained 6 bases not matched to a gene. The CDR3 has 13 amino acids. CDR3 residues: CSVAREEIDTQYF. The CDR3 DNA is TGCAGCGTTGCCCGGGAGGAGATAGATACGCAGTATTTT.

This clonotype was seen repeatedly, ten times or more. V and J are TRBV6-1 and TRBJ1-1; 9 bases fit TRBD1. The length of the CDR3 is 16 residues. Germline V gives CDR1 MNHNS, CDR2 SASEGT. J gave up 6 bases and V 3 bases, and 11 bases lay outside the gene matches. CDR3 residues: CASSDGGQGISAEAFF. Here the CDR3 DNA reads TGTGCCAGCAGTGATGGGGGACAGGGCATTTCGGCTGAAGCTTTCTTT.

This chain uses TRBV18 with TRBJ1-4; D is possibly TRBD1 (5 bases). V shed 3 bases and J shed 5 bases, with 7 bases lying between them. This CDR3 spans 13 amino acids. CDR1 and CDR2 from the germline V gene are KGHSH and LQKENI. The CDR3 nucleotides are TGTGCCAGCTCACCGGGGACGAATGAAAAACTGTTTTTT. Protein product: CASSPGTNEKLFF.

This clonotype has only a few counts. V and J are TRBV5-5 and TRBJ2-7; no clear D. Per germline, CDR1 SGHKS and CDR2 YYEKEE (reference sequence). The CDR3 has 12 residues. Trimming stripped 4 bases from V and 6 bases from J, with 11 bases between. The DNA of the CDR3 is TGTGCCAGCAGCCTGGGGTCTAGCGAGCAGTACTTC. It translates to CASSLGSSEQYF.